This T cell receptor (beta chain) comes out of a study of shared clonotypes between healthy human individuals. Unmatched junction bases numbered 3, after V lost 8 bases and J lost 2 bases. CDR1 and CDR2 from the germline V gene are SEHNR and FQNEAQ (reference sequence). The CDR3 has 13 residues. Naive CD8 cells lacked CD45RO and underwent positive selection for CCR7, leaving out terminally differentiated effector memory CD45RA+ cells. Clones were sequenced by immunoSEQ multiplex PCR, and TCRdb holds only the in-frame ones, with some missing. Among approximately 600,000 clones listed, 85% to 95% were seen once.

The clonotype was recovered from a woman between 25 and 40 years old in good health. The chain has TRBV7-9 and TRBJ2-7; the match to TRBD1 covers 10 bases. Sequencing input: naive CD8+ T cells sorted from blood. In nucleotides, the CDR3 is TGTGCCAGCGTAGGGACAGGGGCCTACGAGCAGTACTTC. Encoded protein: CASVGTGAYEQYF.